This T cell receptor (beta chain) was retrieved from a study of regulatory T cells in long-lasting Graves disease. Study-level findings and limits: Thyroid tissue was not sampled; only peripheral blood was. Persistent-disease Graves' patients showed less TCR diversity than new cases.

Germline V gene sequence: CDR1 SGHTA, CDR2 FQGNSA. The ends were cut back, 3 bases at V and 4 bases at J, with 10 bases in the middle. The CDR3 is made up of 14 amino acids. This clonotype has only a few counts. The antigen is unknown. The time point was: newly diagnosed GD, antithyroid drugs for less than 3 months. PBMC RNA was the source of the TCR library. Arm-PCR with iRepertoire HTBI primers amplified the CDR3 regions for these TCR beta libraries. TCRdb re-called the multiplex PCR reads through MiXCR, storing one row per CDR3 protein. The data show 300,000 to 450,000 distinct CDR3 sequences, with 15% to 19% seen just once and about a fifth held by the top ten.

V is TRBV7-2 and J is TRBJ2-1; D remains unclear. The TCR originated in a female donor with Graves disease. This specimen was peripheral blood mononuclear cells (PBMCs), taken at new diagnosis, from a patient treated with antithyroid drugs. The CDR3 bases are TGTGCCAGCAGCTTTGGGAATCGATACAATGAGCAGTTCTTC. Amino acid sequence: CASSFGNRYNEQFF.